Sequencing of this T cell receptor beta chain was carried out in a study of monozygotic twins with inflammatory bowel disease. Turning to this clonotype: Its target is not known.

General study findings and limits: Backing was not found for a single strong signal or clonotype associated with IBD.

TCRdb re-called the 5' RACE reads; every CDR3 protein appears as one record, without DNA. The sample holds fewer than 550,000 distinct CDR3 sequences. The germline V gene has CDR1 SQVTM and CDR2 ANQGSEA. The CDR3 length is 13 residues. The chain carries TRBV29-1 and TRBJ1-5; TCRdb outputs TRBD1, but without DNA this stays unchecked. Sequencing was carried out using blood. This sequence was found in a human donor with ulcerative colitis or Crohn's disease, or a healthy co-twin of an affected twin (not recorded which). The CDR3 reads CSVADRGNQPQHF.